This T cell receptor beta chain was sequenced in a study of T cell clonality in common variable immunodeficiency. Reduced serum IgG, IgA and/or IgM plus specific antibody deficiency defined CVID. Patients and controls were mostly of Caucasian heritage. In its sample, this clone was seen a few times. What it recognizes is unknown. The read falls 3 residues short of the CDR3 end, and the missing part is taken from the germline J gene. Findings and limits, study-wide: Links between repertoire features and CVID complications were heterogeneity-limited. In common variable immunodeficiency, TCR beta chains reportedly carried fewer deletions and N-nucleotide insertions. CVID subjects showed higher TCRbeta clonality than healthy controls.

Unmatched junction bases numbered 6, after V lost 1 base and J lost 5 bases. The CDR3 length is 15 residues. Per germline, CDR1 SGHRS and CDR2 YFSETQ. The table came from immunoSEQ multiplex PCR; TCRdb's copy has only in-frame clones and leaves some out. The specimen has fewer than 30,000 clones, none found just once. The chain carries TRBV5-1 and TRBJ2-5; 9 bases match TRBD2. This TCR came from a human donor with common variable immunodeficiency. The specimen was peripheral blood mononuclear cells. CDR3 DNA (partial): TGCGCCAGCAGCTTGTTTCGGGCGGGAGGGGAGACC. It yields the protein CASSLFRAGGET. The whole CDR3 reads CASSLFRAGGETQYF.